This T cell receptor (beta chain) was identified in a study of PD-1 blockade in classical Hodgkin lymphoma. Findings and limits, study-wide: According to reports, newly diagnosed patients had lower baseline TCR diversity than healthy donors, and relapsed/refractory patients had lower baseline TCR diversity still. Similar baseline diversity was found in complete responders and newly diagnosed patients.

Sequenced by immunoSEQ multiplex PCR; TCRdb stores in-frame clones only, minus some. The table lists over 60,000 clones, about two thirds of them singletons. Every patient experienced relapse after autologous stem cell transplantation, and brentuximab vedotin exposure varied. Complete response, partial response or progressive disease constituted the best responses recorded. Regarding this clone: Antigen unknown.

The starting material was peripheral blood mononuclear cells (PBMCs), obtained before the second cycle of nivolumab. The TCR was taken from a human donor with classical Hodgkin lymphoma.

CDR3 DNA sequence: TGTGCCAGCAGCTTGAAGGGAGGCCTGAACACTGAAGCTTTCTTT. This translates into CASSLKGGLNTEAFF. The chain uses TRBV5-4 and TRBJ1-1; D not resolved. The CDR3 is 15 residues long. Germline CDR1 and CDR2: SGHNT and YYREEE (reference sequence). V shed 1 base and J shed 0 bases, with 10 bases lying between them.